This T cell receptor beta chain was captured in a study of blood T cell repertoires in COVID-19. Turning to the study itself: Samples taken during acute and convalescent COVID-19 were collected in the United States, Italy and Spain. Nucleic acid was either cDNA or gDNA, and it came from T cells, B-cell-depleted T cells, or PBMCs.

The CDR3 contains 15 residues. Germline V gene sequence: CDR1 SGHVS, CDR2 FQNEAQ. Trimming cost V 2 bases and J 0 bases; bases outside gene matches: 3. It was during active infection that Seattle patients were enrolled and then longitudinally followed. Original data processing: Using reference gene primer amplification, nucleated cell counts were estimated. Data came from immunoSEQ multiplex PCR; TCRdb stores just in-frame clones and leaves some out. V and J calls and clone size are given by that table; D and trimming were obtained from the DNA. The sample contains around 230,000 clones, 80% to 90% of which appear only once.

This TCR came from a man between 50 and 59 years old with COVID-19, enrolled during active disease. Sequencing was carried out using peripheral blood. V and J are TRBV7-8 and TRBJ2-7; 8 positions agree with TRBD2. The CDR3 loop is CASSLPGLGSYEQYF. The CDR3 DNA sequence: TGTGCCAGCAGCTTACCGGGACTAGGCTCCTACGAGCAGTACTTC.